The present T cell receptor beta chain was sequenced within a study of vaccination and CD4 T cells after COVID-19. Study-wide results and limits: Relatively few convalescent patients were studied; early post-infection timepoints were not included. A median approximately 83% of convalescent patients' SARS-CoV-2-reactive clones emerged only after vaccination.

A remark on this clonotype: As yet, its antigen is unknown.

This CDR3 region has 13 residues. Germline V gene lookup returns CDR1 ENHRY and CDR2 SYGVKD. V was trimmed by 2 bases and J by 10 bases, leaving 14 bases between them. The treatment was: approximately 9-day PBMC culture with coronavirus spike peptide pools or control peptides (ViraFEST assay). An Oncomine TCR Beta short-read assay was used to sequence the DNA from cultured CD4+ T cells. Cultures of CD4+ T cells served as the source for extracting genomic DNA. TCRdb re-derived calls from the PCR reads in MiXCR, one entry per CDR3 protein. This table holds roughly 21,000 distinct CDR3 sequences, approximately 65% found once.

This chain uses TRBV10-3 with TRBJ1-1; D unclear. The origin of this receptor is a human donor who received a COVID-19 vaccine. The material was CD4+ T cells from blood, cultured in vitro, obtained before SARS-CoV-2 vaccination. CDR3 amino acids: CAISEPEVAGAFF. The CDR3 nucleotides read TGTGCCATCAGTGAGCCGGAGGTGGCTGGAGCTTTCTTT.